This is a list of T cell receptor beta chains from one sample in a study of blood T cell repertoires in COVID-19. TCRdb's table, derived via immunoSEQ multiplex PCR, lists solely in-frame clones and lacks some. The data hold 150,000 to 200,000 clones, with about 85% observed a single time. Source material: peripheral blood. These receptors originate from a human donor with acute or convalescent COVID-19. The donor label of this sample is uncertain. Both conserved end residues are part of each CDR3. A row's size may be missing; if present it is once, few, many or a size class.

V,J,length,size,CDR3
TRBV9,TRBJ2-2,16,-,CASSAPSGVGTGELFF
TRBV19,TRBJ2-1,16,-,CASSIHPTSGGVDQFF
TRBV4-2,TRBJ2-2,18,-,CASSRGTSGDRNTGELFF
TRBV30,TRBJ2-7,15,once,CAWSVQRTVSYEQYF
TRBV6-5,TRBJ1-5,14,-,CASRNGYGNQPQHF
TRBV30,TRBJ1-2,15,few,CAWSVGGRGLPGYTF
TRBV6-5,TRBJ1-3,14,-,CASGPSFSGNTIYF
TRBV10-2,TRBJ1-1,16,-,CASSEFPGTAYTEAFF
TRBV2,TRBJ2-7,13,-,CASGGGGTFEQYF
TRBV7-2,TRBJ2-5,21,-,CASSLARRTRGSSTKQETQYF
TRBV19,TRBJ1-2,16,-,CASSIDPGGRRGGYTF
TRBV23-1,TRBJ1-1,17,-,CASSRPGQDLSNTEAFF
TRBV9,TRBJ1-5,13,-,CASSVGGDKPQHF
TRBV30,TRBJ2-3,12,-,CAWNQGTDTQYF
TRBV7-9,TRBJ2-2,16,-,CASSIPGTGNTGELFF
TRBV28,TRBJ2-7,15,-,CASSSSGQGIYEQYF
TRBV6-6,TRBJ2-7,14,-,CASRGTGGSYEQYF
TRBV7-8,TRBJ1-4,15,-,CASSPLRVKNEKLFF
TRBV11-2,TRBJ2-3,15,-,CASSRGGLGSDTQYF
TRBV6-5,TRBJ1-5,14,-,CASSYDRVNQPQHF
TRBV5-1,TRBJ1-4,15,-,CASSRDRRANEKLFF
TRBV7-3,TRBJ2-3,15,-,CASSLQGMRTDTQYF
TRBV4-1,TRBJ1-1,17,-,CASSPSPYDRGSAEAFF
TRBV21-1,TRBJ1-1,12,-,CASRGQGTEAFF
TRBV7-2,TRBJ1-1,14,-,CASSSPDRGPKAFF
TRBV7-3,TRBJ2-2,13,-,CASSWSGTGELFF
TRBV11-3,TRBJ1-6,16,-,CASSFTEGGSNSPLHF
TRBV19,TRBJ2-7,14,few,CASNTGSSSYEQYF
TRBV29-1,TRBJ2-2,15,-,CSVEGTGHGGGELFF
TRBV25-1,TRBJ2-2,13,once,CASRAGPPGELFF
TRBV6-5,TRBJ2-1,14,-,CATTRGVGLGEQFF
TRBV18,TRBJ1-4,19,-,CASSPQSYRNLATNEKLFF
TRBV9,TRBJ2-5,17,-,CASSRLDGTSGQETQYF
TRBV20-1,TRBJ1-6,15,once,CSASLRQGLDSPLHF
TRBV28,TRBJ1-2,13,-,CATTEGGLYGYTF
TRBV5-1,TRBJ2-5,15,once,CASSYSGGLQETQYF
TRBV18,TRBJ2-5,15,-,CASSPRDRGEETQYF
TRBV27,TRBJ1-2,13,-,CASSFRGAEGYTF
TRBV14,TRBJ1-6,15,-,CASRSGTGGISPLHF
TRBV7-2,TRBJ1-2,14,-,CASSSQGGGYGYTF
TRBV7-9,TRBJ2-1,15,-,CASSLGQGKGNEQFF
TRBV11-2,TRBJ1-2,15,-,CASSFFRGEAQGYTF
TRBV5-4,TRBJ1-1,14,-,CASARGGLNTEAFF
TRBV27,TRBJ2-2,14,few,CASSIGGSTGELFF
TRBV7-2,TRBJ1-4,17,-,CASSLAGYTGTNEKLFF